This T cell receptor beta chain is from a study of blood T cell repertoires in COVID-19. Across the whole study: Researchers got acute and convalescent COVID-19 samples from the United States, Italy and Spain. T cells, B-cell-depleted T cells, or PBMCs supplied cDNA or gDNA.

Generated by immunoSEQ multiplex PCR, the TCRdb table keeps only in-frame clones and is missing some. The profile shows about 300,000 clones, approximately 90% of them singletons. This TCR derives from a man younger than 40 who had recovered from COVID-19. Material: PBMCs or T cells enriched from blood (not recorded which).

The CDR3 protein is CASLGGTIYF. Written as DNA, the CDR3 is TGTGCCAGTCTAGGGGGAACCATATATTTT. The V call is TRBV19, the J call TRBJ1-3, with D possibly being TRBD1 (6 bases). Trimming shortened V by 8 bases and J by 10 bases, and 9 bases separated the two germline ends. The CDR3 covers 10 residues. Looked up from germline, CDR1 is LNHDA and CDR2 is SQIVND (reference sequence).